Shown below are 21 T cell receptor beta chains from a single sample sequenced in a study of T cell repertoires in cytomegalovirus infection (dated by TCRdb to the late 2010s). The sequencer was an Illumina HiSeq 1500. Through fastp at Q25 and MiXCR, TCRdb rebuilt clones from the public reads, retaining in-frame beta chains. Rows are combined by CDR3 protein, so each entry shows the most common genes and DNA. This sample lists 200,000 to 250,000 distinct CDR3 sequences; roughly 12% were detected once. 1.5% to 2% of the sample is taken by the ten largest. The sample was PBMCs. These receptors were collected from a human donor in good health (CMV status not recorded). Some clones in this sample may be carry-over from other donors' samples.

This clonotype came up many times. This CDR3 is CASRLSGGDYNEQFF. In DNA form, the CDR3 reads TGTGCCAGCAGACTTTCAGGGGGAGATTACAATGAGCAGTTCTTC. The rearrangement uses TRBV6-2 or TRBV6-3 and TRBJ2-1; 7 bases are shared with TRBD1. The CDR3 runs 15 residues. Germline lookup yields CDR1 MNHEY and CDR2 SVGEGT. The trim removed 6 bases at V and 4 bases at J, leaving 9 bases unmatched.

The gene calls are TRBV28 and TRBJ1-2; D uncertain. The germline V and J ends were trimmed by 5 bases and 4 bases, with 11 bases remaining between them. The CDR3 covers 13 residues. The germline gives CDR1 MDHEN, CDR2 SYDVKM. DNA of the CDR3: TGTGCCAGCAGTCCCGGGCCCAGCTATGGCTACACCTTC. This translates into CASSPGPSYGYTF.

This clonotype was recorded many times. The rearrangement links TRBV10-3 to TRBJ2-3; D is possibly TRBD1 or TRBD2 (5 bases each). Germline assignment: CDR1 ENHRY and CDR2 SYGVKD. V lost 2 bases to trimming and J lost 5 bases, with 17 bases between them. This CDR3 is 16 amino acids long. CDR3 in amino acids: CAISEPGAEGLDTQYF. The CDR3, as DNA: TGTGCCATCAGTGAGCCCGGGGCAGAGGGGTTAGATACGCAGTATTTT.

Concerning this clonotype: A junction boundary mismatches the germline segment, possibly from a read error. V is TRBV28 and J is TRBJ1-5; perhaps TRBD1 as D (5 bases). Germline CDR1 reads MDHEN; CDR2 reads SYDVKM. This CDR3 has 19 residues. Here the CDR3 DNA reads TGTGCCAACAGTTCAACCGAAGGGGTCGGGCGGGGGGTGAGGCAGCCCCAGCATTTT. Its protein product is CANSSTEGVGRGVRQPQHF.

This clonotype was detected many times. This rearrangement joins TRBV7-2 to TRBJ1-4; possibly TRBD1 for D (5 bases). In germline, CDR1 is SGHTA, CDR2 FQGNSA. V lost 5 bases to trimming and J lost 4 bases, with 14 bases between them. CDR3 size: 15 residues. The DNA of the CDR3 is TGTGCCAGCAGCCTATCTTTCGGGGGTAATGAAAAACTGTTTTTT. This codes for CASSLSFGGNEKLFF. Full variable domain (outside the CDR3, taken from reference TRBV7-2 and TRBJ1-4): GAGVSQSPSNKVTEKGKDVELRCDPISGHTALYWYRQSLGQGLEFLIYFQGNSAPDKSGLPSDRFSAERTGGSVSTLTIQRTQQEDSAVYLCASSLSFGGNEKLFFGSGTQLSVL.

This clonotype was found a few times. The chain couples TRBV6-5 to TRBJ1-6; 7 nucleotides line up with TRBD1. The CDR3 extends over 16 amino acids. Germline V gene lookup returns CDR1 MNHEY and CDR2 SVGAGI. J lost 5 bases, V lost 6 bases, and 10 bases had no gene match. The CDR3 protein is CASRSFIQGNNSPLHF. CDR3 DNA: TGTGCCAGCAGGTCGTTCATACAGGGGAATAATTCACCCCTCCACTTT.

The sample holds many counts of this clonotype. The chain links TRBV7-2 to TRBJ1-3; 9 positions match TRBD1. Trimming at V came to 5 bases and at J to 4 bases, leaving 9 bases not matched to a gene. CDR3 size: 16 residues. Germline V gene sequence: CDR1 SGHTA, CDR2 FQGNSA. CDR3 DNA: TGTGCCAGCAGCACACGGACAGGGGTCACGGGAAACACCATATATTTT. Protein: CASSTRTGVTGNTIYF.

V and J are TRBV29-1 and TRBJ1-2; no firm D call. This CDR3 spans 11 amino acids. V dropped 3 bases and J dropped 4 bases, with 6 bases sitting between them. CDR1 and CDR2 from the germline V gene are SQVTM and ANQGSEA. CDR3 DNA: TGCAGCGTTGACGGCTTCTATGGCTACACCTTC. This encodes CSVDGFYGYTF.

This chain connects TRBV20-1 to TRBJ1-1, with D possibly TRBD1 on 5 matching bases. The CDR3 totals 12 residues. Germline CDR1 is DFQATT and CDR2 is SNEGSKA (reference sequence). Trimming removed 5 bases at V and 8 bases at J, with 15 bases between. The CDR3 protein is CSAFRDGWEAFF. DNA of the CDR3: TGCAGTGCTTTCCGGGACGGGTGGGAAGCTTTCTTT.

V is TRBV4-2 and J is TRBJ1-4; possible D gene TRBD1, 6 bases. V lost 4 bases and J 4 bases, leaving 16 bases between the germline ends. Looked up from germline, CDR1 is LGHNA and CDR2 is YNFKEQ. The length of the CDR3 is 16 residues. Here the CDR3 reads CASSRVTQGDNEKLFF. The CDR3 DNA follows: TGTGCCAGCAGCCGTGTGACACAGGGCGATAATGAAAAACTGTTTTTT.

V gene TRBV20-1 combines with J gene TRBJ1-1; maybe TRBD1 (5 bases). V dropped 3 bases and J dropped 10 bases, with 15 bases sitting between them. CDR1 and CDR2 from the germline V gene are DFQATT and SNEGSKA (reference sequence). The CDR3 totals 12 residues. This CDR3 is CSARGDPKGAFF. The CDR3 DNA reads TGCAGTGCTAGGGGGGATCCAAAGGGAGCTTTCTTT.

This clonotype was counted a few times. The rearrangement links TRBV28 to TRBJ2-3; D remains unclear. Germline CDR1 is MDHEN and CDR2 is SYDVKM. Trimming stripped 2 bases from V and 2 bases from J, with 8 bases between. The CDR3 contains 14 residues. CDR3 loop: CASSLMGATDTQYF. DNA of the CDR3: TGTGCCAGCAGTTTAATGGGTGCCACAGATACGCAGTATTTT.

This clonotype has at least ten counts. This chain joins TRBV7-3 and TRBJ1-1, with D unresolved. Trimming stripped 5 bases from V and 5 bases from J, with 12 bases between. CDR1 SGHTA and CDR2 FQGTGA come from the germline V gene. This CDR3 has 13 amino acids. Here the CDR3 DNA reads TGTGCCAGCAGCCCTTCGTTGGGAACTGAAGCTTTCTTT. This codes for CASSPSLGTEAFF. The variable domain in full, completed from reference TRBV7-3 and TRBJ1-1, reads GAGVSQTPSNKVTEKGKYVELRCDPISGHTALYWYRQSLGQGPEFLIYFQGTGAADDSGLPNDRFFAVRPEGSVSTLKIQRTERGDSAVYLCASSPSLGTEAFFGQGTRLTVV.

This clonotype has at least ten counts. J is TRBJ2-7 and V is TRBV7-2; no clear D gene. Germline CDR1 and CDR2: SGHTA and FQGNSA. The CDR3 loop spans 14 amino acids. Trimming cost V 2 bases and J 3 bases, with 11 bases left between them. Written as DNA, the CDR3 is TGTGCCAGCAGCTTACCCTGGGGTGACTACGAGCAGTACTTC. This encodes CASSLPWGDYEQYF.

This clonotype has ten or more counts. This chain joins TRBV7-6 and TRBJ2-6; D gene unclear. Per germline, CDR1 SGHVS and CDR2 FNYEAQ. Trimming cost V 5 bases and J 0 bases, with 5 bases left between them. The CDR3 extends over 14 amino acids. Here the CDR3 DNA reads TGTGCCAGCAGCCTTACCTCTGGGGCCAACGTCCTGACTTTC. It translates to CASSLTSGANVLTF.

This clonotype showed up many times. In DNA, the CDR3 is TGCAGCGTTGAAGTGGTGGCCACCGGGGGCTACACCTTC. As protein: CSVEVVATGGYTF. The rearrangement links TRBV29-1 to TRBJ1-2, with D hard to call. Germline CDR1 is SQVTM and CDR2 is ANQGSEA. The germline V and J ends were trimmed by 1 base and 8 bases, with 14 bases remaining between them. The CDR3 spans 13 residues.

This clonotype was recorded at least ten times. This chain links TRBV7-3 with TRBJ2-1, with 11 nucleotides matching TRBD1. The CDR3 is 15 residues long. Trimming took 5 bases from V and 3 from J; bases not matched to a gene: 3. Germline V gene data show CDR1 as SGHTA and CDR2 as FQGTGA. The CDR3 region has the DNA TGTGCCAGCAGCCTGGGACAGGGGGTCTACAATGAGCAGTTCTTC. It encodes CASSLGQGVYNEQFF.

This clonotype was found a few times. CDR3 residues: CSARDQSVSTDTQYF. In DNA form, the CDR3 reads TGCAGTGCTAGAGATCAGTCCGTTAGCACAGATACGCAGTATTTT. J is TRBJ2-3 and V is TRBV20-1; D remains unclear. With 0 bases removed from V and 0 bases from J, the gap between germline ends came to 10 bases. This CDR3 has 15 amino acids. Germline assignment: CDR1 DFQATT and CDR2 SNEGSKA (reference sequence).

This clonotype has only a few counts. This sequence joins TRBV20-1 and TRBJ2-1; 12 bases line up with TRBD2. Germline V gene data show CDR1 as DFQATT and CDR2 as SNEGSKA (reference sequence). The CDR3 length is 17 residues. The J segment lost 6 bases and the V segment lost 5 bases, leaving 14 bases of the junction unmatched. The chain's CDR3 is CSAGRPGTSGLSNEQFF. CDR3 nucleotides: TGCAGTGCTGGAAGACCCGGGACTAGCGGGCTCAGCAATGAGCAGTTCTTC.

The table lists this clonotype with many counts. The V and J genes are TRBV7-6 and TRBJ2-1, with 9 bases lining up with TRBD1. The CDR3 length is 14 residues. The germline V gene has CDR1 SGHVS and CDR2 FNYEAQ. V lost 5 bases to trimming and J lost 4 bases; unmatched junction nucleotides: 3. CDR3 protein: CASSADRGYNEQFF. The CDR3, as DNA: TGTGCCAGCAGCGCCGACAGGGGGTACAATGAGCAGTTCTTC.

The sample holds a few counts of this clonotype. The chain has TRBV5-4 and TRBJ1-2; D might be TRBD1 (5 bases). The germline CDR1 and CDR2 sequences are SGHNT and YYREEE (reference sequence). The length of the CDR3 is 14 residues. The ends were cut back, 3 bases at V and 5 bases at J, with 14 bases in the middle. CDR3: CASSSGTDLYGYTF. DNA of the CDR3: TGTGCCAGCAGCTCGGGGACGGATCTTTATGGCTACACCTTC.